This T cell receptor beta chain is drawn from a study of T-cell reconstitution after alpha-beta-depleted transplantation in children. The TCRbeta library was prepared with unique molecular identifiers. Using its own MiXCR run on the PCR reads, TCRdb lists one record per CDR3 protein. Among 230,000 or so distinct CDR3 sequences listed, about 8.8% were seen once. The table lists this clonotype with many counts. The length of the CDR3 is 15 residues. CDR1 is LNHDA, CDR2 SQIVND, per germline (reference sequence). The germline V and J ends were trimmed by 1 base and 5 bases, with 12 bases remaining between them.

This receptor was obtained from a human donor who donated a stem cell graft to a child with SCID. Sequenced material: PBMCs from the stem cell graft donor, taken from the stem cell graft. The V gene is TRBV19, the J gene TRBJ1-5; D possibly corresponds to TRBD1 (5 bases). The CDR3 loop is CASSIGQGLDQPQHF. DNA for the CDR3: TGTGCCAGTAGTATAGGGCAGGGCCTCGATCAGCCCCAGCATTTT.